This T cell receptor beta chain was obtained from a study of shared clonotypes between healthy human individuals. Clones were sequenced by immunoSEQ multiplex PCR, and TCRdb holds only the in-frame ones, with some missing. Of roughly 2 million clones listed, less than 95% are singletons. CD45RO-negative cells were positively selected for CCR7, leaving out terminally differentiated effector memory CD45RA+ cells. The sequenced material came from naive CD8+ T cells sorted from blood. The receptor's source is a man between 18 and 29 years old in good health.

CDR3 sequence reads: CASSSSWGGEQFF. DNA for the CDR3: TGTGCCAGCAGTTCTTCATGGGGGGGCGAGCAGTTCTTC. This chain joins TRBV6-6 and TRBJ2-1; weak D call: TRBD2 (7 bases). CDR3 length: 13 amino acids. Between the trimmed V and J ends, which lost 4 bases and 10 bases, there was a span of 14 bases. CDR1 MNHNY and CDR2 SVGAGI come from the germline V gene (reference sequence).